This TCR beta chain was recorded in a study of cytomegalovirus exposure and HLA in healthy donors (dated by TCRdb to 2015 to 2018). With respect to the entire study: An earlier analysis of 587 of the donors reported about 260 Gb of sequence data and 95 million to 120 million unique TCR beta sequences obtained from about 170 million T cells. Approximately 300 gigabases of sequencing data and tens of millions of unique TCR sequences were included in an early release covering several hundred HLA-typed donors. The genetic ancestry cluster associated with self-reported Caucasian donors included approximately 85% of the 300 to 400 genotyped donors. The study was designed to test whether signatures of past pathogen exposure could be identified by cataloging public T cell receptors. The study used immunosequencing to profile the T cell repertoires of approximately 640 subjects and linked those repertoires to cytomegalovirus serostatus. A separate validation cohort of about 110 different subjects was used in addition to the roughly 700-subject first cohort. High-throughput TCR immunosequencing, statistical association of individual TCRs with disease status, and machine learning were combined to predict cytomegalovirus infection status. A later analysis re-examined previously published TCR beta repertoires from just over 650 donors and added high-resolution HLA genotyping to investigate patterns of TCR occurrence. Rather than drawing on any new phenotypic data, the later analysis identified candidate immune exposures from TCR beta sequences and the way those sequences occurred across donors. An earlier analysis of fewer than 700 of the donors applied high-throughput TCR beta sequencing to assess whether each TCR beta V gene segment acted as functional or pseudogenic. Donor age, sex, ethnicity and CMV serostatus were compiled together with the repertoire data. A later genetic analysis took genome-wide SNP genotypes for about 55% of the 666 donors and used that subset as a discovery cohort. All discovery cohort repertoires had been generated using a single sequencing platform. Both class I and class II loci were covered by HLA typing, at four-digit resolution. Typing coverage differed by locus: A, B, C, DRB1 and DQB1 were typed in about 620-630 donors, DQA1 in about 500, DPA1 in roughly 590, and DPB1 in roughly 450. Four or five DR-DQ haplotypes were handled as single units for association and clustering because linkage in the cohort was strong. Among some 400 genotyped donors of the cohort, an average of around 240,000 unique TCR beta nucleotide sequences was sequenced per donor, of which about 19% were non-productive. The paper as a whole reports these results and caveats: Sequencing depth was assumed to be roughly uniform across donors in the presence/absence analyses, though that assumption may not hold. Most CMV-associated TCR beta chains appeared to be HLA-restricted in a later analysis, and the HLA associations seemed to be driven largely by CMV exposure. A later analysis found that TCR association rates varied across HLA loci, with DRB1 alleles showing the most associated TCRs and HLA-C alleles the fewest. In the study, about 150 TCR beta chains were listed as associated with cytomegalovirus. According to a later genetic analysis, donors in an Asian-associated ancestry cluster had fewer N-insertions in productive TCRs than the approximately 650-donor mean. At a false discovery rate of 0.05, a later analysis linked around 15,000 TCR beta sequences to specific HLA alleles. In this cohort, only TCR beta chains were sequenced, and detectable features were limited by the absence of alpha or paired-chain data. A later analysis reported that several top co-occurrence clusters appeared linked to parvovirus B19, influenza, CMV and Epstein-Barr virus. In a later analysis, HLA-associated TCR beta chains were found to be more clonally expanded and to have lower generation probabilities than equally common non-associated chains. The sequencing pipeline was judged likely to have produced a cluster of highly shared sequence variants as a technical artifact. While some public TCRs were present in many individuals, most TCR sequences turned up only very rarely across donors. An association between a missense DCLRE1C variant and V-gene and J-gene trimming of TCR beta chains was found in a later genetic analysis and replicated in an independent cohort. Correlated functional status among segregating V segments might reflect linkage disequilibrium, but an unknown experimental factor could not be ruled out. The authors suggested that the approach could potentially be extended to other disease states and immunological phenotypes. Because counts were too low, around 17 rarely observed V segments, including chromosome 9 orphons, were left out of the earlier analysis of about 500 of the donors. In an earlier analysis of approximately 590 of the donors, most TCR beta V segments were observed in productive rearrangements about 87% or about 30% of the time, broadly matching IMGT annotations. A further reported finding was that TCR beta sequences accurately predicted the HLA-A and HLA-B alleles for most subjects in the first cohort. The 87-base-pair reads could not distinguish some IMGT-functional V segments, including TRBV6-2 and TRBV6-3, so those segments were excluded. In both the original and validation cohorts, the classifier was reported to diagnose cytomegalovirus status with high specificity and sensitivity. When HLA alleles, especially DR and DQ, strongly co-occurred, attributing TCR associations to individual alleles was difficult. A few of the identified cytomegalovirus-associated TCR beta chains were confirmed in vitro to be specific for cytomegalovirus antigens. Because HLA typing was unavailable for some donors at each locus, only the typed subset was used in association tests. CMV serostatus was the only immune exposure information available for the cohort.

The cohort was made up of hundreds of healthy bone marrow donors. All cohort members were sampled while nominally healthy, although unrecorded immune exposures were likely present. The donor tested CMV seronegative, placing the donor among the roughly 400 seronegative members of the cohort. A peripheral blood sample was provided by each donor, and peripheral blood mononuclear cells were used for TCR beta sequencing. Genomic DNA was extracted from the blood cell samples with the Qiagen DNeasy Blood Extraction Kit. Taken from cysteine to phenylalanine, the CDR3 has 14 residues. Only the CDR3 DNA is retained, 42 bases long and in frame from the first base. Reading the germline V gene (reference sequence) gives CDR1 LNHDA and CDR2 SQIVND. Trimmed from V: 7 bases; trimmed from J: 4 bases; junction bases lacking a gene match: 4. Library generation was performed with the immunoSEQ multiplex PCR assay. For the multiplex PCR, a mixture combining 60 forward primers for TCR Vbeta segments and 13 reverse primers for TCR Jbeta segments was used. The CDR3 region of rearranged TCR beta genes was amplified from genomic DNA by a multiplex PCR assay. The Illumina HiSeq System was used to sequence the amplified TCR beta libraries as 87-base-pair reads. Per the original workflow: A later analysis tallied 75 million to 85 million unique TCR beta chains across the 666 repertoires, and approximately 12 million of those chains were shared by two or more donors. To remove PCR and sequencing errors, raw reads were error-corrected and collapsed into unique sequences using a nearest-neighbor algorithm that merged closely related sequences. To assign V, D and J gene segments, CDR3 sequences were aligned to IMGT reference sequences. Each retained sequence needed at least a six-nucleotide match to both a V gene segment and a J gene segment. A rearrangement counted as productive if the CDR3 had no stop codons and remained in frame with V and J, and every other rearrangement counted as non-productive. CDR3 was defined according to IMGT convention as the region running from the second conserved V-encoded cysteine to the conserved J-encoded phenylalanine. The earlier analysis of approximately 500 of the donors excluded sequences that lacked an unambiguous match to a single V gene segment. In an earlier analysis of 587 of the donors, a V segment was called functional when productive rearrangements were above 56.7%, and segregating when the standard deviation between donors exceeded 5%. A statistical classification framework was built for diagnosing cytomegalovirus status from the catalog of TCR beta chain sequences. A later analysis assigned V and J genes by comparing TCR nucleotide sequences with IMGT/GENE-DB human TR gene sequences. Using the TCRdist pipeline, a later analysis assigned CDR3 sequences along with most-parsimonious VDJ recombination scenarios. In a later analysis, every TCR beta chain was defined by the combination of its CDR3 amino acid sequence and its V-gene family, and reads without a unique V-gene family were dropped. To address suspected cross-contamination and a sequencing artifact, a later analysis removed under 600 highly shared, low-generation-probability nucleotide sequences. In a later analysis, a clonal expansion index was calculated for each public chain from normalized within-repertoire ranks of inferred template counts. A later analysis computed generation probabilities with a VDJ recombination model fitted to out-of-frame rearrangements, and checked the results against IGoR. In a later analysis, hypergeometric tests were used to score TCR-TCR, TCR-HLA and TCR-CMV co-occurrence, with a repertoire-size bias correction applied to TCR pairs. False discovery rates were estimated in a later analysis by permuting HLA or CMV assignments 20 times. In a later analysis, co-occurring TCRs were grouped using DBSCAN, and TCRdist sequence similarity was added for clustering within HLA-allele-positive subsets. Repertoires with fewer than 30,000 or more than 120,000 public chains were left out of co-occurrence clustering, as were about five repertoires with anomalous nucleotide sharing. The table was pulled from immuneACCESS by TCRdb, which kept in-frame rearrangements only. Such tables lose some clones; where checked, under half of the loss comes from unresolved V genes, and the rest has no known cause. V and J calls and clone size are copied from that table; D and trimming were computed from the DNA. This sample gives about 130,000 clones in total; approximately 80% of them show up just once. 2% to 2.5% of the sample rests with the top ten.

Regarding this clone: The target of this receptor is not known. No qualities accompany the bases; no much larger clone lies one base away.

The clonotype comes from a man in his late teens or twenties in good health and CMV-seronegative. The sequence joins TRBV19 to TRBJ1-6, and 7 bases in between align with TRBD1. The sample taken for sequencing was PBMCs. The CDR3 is CASKWGQYNSPLHF. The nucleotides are TGTGCCAGTAAGTGGGGACAGTATAATTCACCCCTCCACTTT.